This T cell receptor beta chain is drawn from a study of early T cells in non-severe SARS-CoV-2 infection. Many counts were recorded for this clonotype. Its specificity is unknown. The study, taken as a whole, reports: Private and CD4 specificities were missed by VDJdb matching, which favored anti-spike CD8 responses.

Individual cDNA molecules were tagged with unique molecular identifiers. From the 5' RACE reads, TCRdb called clonotypes with MiXCR, one entry per CDR3 protein. The sample holds tens of thousands of distinct CDR3 sequences; 7.5% to 10% are singletons and the top ten take 15%. The TCR was taken from an adult who was a healthcare worker with PCR-confirmed SARS-CoV-2 infection or an uninfected control (not recorded which). The sequencing sample was made of whole blood.

CDR3 DNA: TGTGCCAGCAGTTCGGGTTTGAGGATTTCTAACTATGGCTACACCTTC. Translation gives CASSSGLRISNYGYTF. The chain is built from TRBV27 and TRBJ1-2; D unclear. Trimming cost V 4 bases and J 0 bases, with 15 bases left between them. Germline V CDR1 and CDR2: MNHEY, SMNVEV (reference sequence). This CDR3 spans 16 amino acids.